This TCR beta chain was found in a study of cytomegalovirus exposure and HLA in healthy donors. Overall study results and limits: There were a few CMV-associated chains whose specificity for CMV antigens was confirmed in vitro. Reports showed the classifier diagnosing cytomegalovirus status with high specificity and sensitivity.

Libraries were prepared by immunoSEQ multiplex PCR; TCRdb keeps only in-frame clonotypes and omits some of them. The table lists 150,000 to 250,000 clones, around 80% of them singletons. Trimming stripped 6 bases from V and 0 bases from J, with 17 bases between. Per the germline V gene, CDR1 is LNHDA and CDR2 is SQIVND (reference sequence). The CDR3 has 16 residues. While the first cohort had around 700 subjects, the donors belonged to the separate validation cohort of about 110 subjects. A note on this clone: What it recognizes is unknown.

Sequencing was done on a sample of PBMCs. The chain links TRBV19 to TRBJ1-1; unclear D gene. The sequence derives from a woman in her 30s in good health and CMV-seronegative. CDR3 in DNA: TGTGCCAGTAGCCGTCTGGGGAGGGCTATGAACACTGAAGCTTTCTTT. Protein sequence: CASSRLGRAMNTEAFF.